This is a list of T cell receptor beta chains from one sample in a study of OX40 agonist ivuxolimab in advanced cancers. Data came from immunoSEQ multiplex PCR; TCRdb stores just in-frame clones and leaves some out. The sample contains over 50,000 clones, roughly 82% of which appear only once. The source was CD4+ or CD8+ T cells sorted from blood, collected in a trial of the OX40 agonist ivuxolimab. The receptors were gathered from an adult with an advanced solid tumor such as melanoma, head and neck, liver or kidney cancer. The CDR3 runs from the conserved cysteine through the conserved F or W. The D gene is left open where the match is weak.

>-|TRBV9
CASSVSQNEKLFF
>-|TRBV5-4
CASSWGSSDNEQFF
>-|TRBV6-5
CASNVVVNEQYF
>-|TRBV5-1
CASSLGGNLNTEAFF
>-|TRBV19
CASSISENSYEQYF
>TRBD1|TRBV18
CASSFGQGANGELFF
>TRBD2|TRBV19
CASQSSGYYNEQFF
>TRBD1|TRBV27
CASSYDRTGVEQYF
>TRBD1|TRBV6-5
CASSSDRGSSPEAFF
>TRBD1|TRBV27
CASNRTESTQGAGELFF
>-|TRBV5-4
CASSLGGTSYEQYF
>-|TRBV7-8
CASSFRAPDTQYF
>-|TRBV11-2
CASSPRTLRTRGGYTF
>-|TRBV7-9
CASSIDTSGANVLTF
>-|TRBV4-2
CASSQDGPPNTGELFF
>-|TRBV6-5
CASSYRSGDTQYF
>-|TRBV18
CASSSDVPVTQYF
>TRBD2|TRBV7-3
CASSLAPPGAGVETQYF
>TRBD1|TRBV16
CASSQGTGGLNTEAFF
>-|TRBV7-8
CASGTRLGGYTF
>-|TRBV11-3
CASSPRTSYGYTF
>TRBD1|TRBV11-2
CASTLRGTGPYEQYF
>-|TRBV7-2
CASSRDISSYEQYF
>TRBD1|TRBV10-3
CAIRPDRGNTIYF
>TRBD1|TRBV19
CASSISGTGGLGANVLTF
>-|TRBV6-5
CASSYDSPGAQYF
>-|TRBV5-1
CASNRLPRDYGYTF